This entry features one T cell receptor (beta chain) sequence. Its target is not known. This entry belongs to a study of T cell repertoires in cytomegalovirus infection. Study results and limitations: What dominated the ex vivo response were HLA-C-restricted CMV-specific TCR beta clonotypes. CMV carriers having the relevant HLA were flagged by cumulative public TCR beta family frequency.

TCRdb fed the reads into MiXCR, producing one record per CDR3 protein. The table shows 200,000 or so distinct CDR3 sequences, with over 25% occurring only once. V lost 3 bases to trimming and J lost 1 base, with 12 bases between them. The CDR3 extends over 14 amino acids. Germline values: CDR1 DFQATT, CDR2 SNEGSKA (reference sequence). Material for sequencing was PBMCs. This receptor was taken from a human donor in good health (CMV status not recorded). Some clones in this sample may be carry-over from other donors' samples. This chain links TRBV20-1 with TRBJ1-1, with D maybe TRBD1 (6 bases). CDR3 coding DNA: TGCAGTGCTAGTATGGGGGACACGAACACTGAAGCTTTCTTT. The encoded protein is CSASMGDTNTEAFF.